The present entry profiles one TCR beta chain with its context. Its antigen is currently unknown. Reanalyzing the 5' RACE reads, TCRdb keeps one entry per CDR3 protein, without DNA. This sample contains 440,000 or so distinct CDR3 sequences. The data are from a study of T cells expressing NK-cell markers. At the level of the study: It was from sorted CD3+CD56+NKG2C+, CD3+CD56+NKG2C- and CD3+CD56-NKG2C+ T cells that TCR beta repertoires came. One of eight sequenced donors was HCMV-seronegative; the other seven were seropositive.

Broader study findings: These same clonotypes (in several donors) also led the CD3+CD56-NKG2C+ fraction.

This clonotype was sampled from a woman aged 18 to 75 in good health. The specimen sequenced was blood T cells: a sorted CD56 or NKG2C T cell subset, CD4+ or CD8+ T cells, or bulk PBMC T cells (not recorded which).

CDR3 loop: CASRSSGSHNEQFF. The chain employs TRBV6-1 and TRBJ2-1. Germline V CDR1 and CDR2: MNHNS, SASEGT. The CDR3 is 14 residues long.